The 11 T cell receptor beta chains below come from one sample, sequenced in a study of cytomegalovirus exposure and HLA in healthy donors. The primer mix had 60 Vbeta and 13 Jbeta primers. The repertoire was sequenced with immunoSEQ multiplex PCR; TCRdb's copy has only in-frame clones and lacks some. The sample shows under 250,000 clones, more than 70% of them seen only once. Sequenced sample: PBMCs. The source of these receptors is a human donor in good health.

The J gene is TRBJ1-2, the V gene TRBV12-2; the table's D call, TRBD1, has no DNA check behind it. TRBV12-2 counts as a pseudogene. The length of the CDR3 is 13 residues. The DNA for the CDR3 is TGTGCAAGTCGCCCCGGGACAAGGTGGGGCTACACCTTC. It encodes CASRPGTRWGYTF.

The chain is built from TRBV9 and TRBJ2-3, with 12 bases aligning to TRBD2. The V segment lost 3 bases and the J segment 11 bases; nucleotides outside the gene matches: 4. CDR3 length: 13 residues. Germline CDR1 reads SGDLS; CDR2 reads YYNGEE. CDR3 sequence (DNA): TGTGCCAGCAGCGCTCCACTAGCGGGAGGGCAGTATTTT. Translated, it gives CASSAPLAGGQYF.

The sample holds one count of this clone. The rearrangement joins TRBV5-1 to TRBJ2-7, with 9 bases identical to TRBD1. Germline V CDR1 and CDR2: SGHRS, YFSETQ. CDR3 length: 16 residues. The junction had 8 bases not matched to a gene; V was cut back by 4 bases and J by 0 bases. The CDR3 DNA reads TGCGCCAGCAGCCCCGGACAGGGGCGTACCTCCTACGAGCAGTACTTC. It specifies CASSPGQGRTSYEQYF.

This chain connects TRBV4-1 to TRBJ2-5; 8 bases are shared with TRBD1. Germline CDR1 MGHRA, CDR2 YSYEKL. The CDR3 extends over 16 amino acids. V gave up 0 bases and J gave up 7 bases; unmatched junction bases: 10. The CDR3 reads CASSQDSHGTGWTQYF. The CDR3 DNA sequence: TGCGCCAGCAGCCAAGATTCCCACGGGACAGGTTGGACCCAGTACTTC.

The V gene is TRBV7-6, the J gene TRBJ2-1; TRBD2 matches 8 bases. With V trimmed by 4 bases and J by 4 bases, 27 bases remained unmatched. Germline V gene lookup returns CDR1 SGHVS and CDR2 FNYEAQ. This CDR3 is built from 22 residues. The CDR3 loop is CASSSSGGGEAGLWSGYNEQFF. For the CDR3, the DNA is TGTGCCAGCAGCTCGTCGGGGGGGGGCGAAGCAGGTCTATGGAGTGGGTACAATGAGCAGTTCTTC.

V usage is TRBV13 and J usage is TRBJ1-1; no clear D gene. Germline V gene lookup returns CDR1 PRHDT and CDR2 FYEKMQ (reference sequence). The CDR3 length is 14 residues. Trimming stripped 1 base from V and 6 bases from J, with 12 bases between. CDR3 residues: CASSLVTNRSEAFF. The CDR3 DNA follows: TGTGCCAGCAGCTTAGTTACGAACAGATCTGAAGCTTTCTTT.

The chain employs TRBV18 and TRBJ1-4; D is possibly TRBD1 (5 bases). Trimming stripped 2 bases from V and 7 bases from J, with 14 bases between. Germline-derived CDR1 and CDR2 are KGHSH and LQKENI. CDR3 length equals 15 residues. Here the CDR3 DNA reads TGTGCCAGCTCACCAGGAGGGGAAGGTCTTGAAAAACTGTTTTTT. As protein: CASSPGGEGLEKLFF.

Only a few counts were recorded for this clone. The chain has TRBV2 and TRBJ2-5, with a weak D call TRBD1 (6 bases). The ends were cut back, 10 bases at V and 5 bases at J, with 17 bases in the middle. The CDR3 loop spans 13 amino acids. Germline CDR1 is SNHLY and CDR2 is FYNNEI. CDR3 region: CATQTGQGETQYF. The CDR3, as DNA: TGTGCCACCCAGACTGGGCAGGGGGAGACCCAGTACTTC.

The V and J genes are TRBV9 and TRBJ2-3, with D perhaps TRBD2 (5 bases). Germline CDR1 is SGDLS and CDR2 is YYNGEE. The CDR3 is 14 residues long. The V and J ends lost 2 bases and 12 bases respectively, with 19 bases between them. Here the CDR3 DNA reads TGTGCCAGCAGCGTGAACCTCCGGGGTGCGGTACAGTATTTT. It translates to CASSVNLRGAVQYF.

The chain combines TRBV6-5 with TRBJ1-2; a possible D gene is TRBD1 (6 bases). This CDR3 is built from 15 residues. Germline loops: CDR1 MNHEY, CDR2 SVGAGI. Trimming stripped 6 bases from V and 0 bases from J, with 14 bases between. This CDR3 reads CASRRQVPSNYGYTF. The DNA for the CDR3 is TGTGCCAGCAGAAGACAGGTTCCTTCTAACTATGGCTACACCTTC.

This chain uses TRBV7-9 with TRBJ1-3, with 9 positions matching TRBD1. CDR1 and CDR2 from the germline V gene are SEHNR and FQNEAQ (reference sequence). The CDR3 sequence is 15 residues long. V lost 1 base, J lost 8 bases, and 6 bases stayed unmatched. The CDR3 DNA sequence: TGTGCCAGCAGCTTAGACGACAGGGGGAGACACACCATATATTTT. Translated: CASSLDDRGRHTIYF.